This TCR beta chain was recovered during a study of a mutant IDH1 vaccine in newly diagnosed glioma. Time point: week 11, during vaccination. Every single dose of the vaccine, 300 ug of mutant IDH1 20-mer peptide, came with topical imiquimod. As regards this clone: The target antigen is unknown.

Repertoires were generated with immunoSEQ multiplex PCR, while TCRdb's copy carries only in-frame clones and drops some. Altogether tens of thousands of clones are present, about 78% being singletons, with the ten largest covering about 8.2%. This sequence originates from a woman aged 18 to 35 with glioma. The specimen was PBMCs, collected from a glioma patient whose treatment included an IDH1 peptide vaccine.

This CDR3 reads CASSKGQDYEQYF. CDR3 DNA: TGTGCCAGCTCAAAAGGACAGGACTACGAGCAGTACTTC. J is TRBJ2-7 and V is TRBV18, with 7 bases identical to TRBD1. CDR3 length: 13 residues. The V gene's germline CDR1 is KGHSH and CDR2 LQKENI. V was clipped by 5 bases and J by 3 bases; unmatched bases: 4.